Described below is a single TCR beta chain sequence and its context. Its target is unknown. Sequencing was performed with immunoSEQ multiplex PCR; in TCRdb, only in-frame clones are kept and a portion is missing. The sample carries 70,000 to 95,000 clones, around 82% recorded once. This sample stems from a study of CD4 T cell repertoires in COVID-19. Overall study findings and caveats: SARS-CoV and/or HKU1 spike cultures shared between roughly 6 and 28% of SARS-CoV-2 clonotypes.

Mild-to-severe COVID-19 survivors were the donors. Sequencing was done directly on freshly isolated, uncultured memory T cells. The CDR3 consists of 13 residues. Germline V gene lookup returns CDR1 SGHRS and CDR2 YFSETQ. J gave up 7 bases and V 2 bases, and 4 bases lay outside the gene matches. This material consisted of CD4+ T cells from peripheral blood, taken after recovery from COVID-19. V is TRBV5-1 and J is TRBJ2-7; 9 nucleotides agree with TRBD2. The TCR comes from a human donor who had COVID-19. The CDR3 sequence: CASSFLLAGEQYF. The CDR3 DNA reads TGCGCCAGCAGCTTTTTACTAGCGGGTGAGCAGTACTTC.